This is a list of T cell receptor beta chains from one sample in a study of blood T cell repertoires in COVID-19. Data came from immunoSEQ multiplex PCR; TCRdb stores just in-frame clones and leaves some out. Among around 250,000 clones, more than 75% were seen once, and the ten largest hold under 2%. Sequenced: peripheral blood. The receptor source for this set is a woman between 55 and 75 years old who had recovered from COVID-19. CDR3s include the opening cysteine and the closing phenylalanine or tryptophan. Fields, in order: V gene, clone size, J gene, D gene, CDR3 DNA, CDR3 protein. A D gene is named only where the DNA matches it firmly. Rows give clone size only sometimes, using once, few, many, or a class for an expanded clone.

>TRBV4-2|NA|TRBJ1-2|NA
TGTGCCAGCAGCCAAGATTTGTTAGCTGTCTATGGCTACACCTTC
CASSQDLLAVYGYTF
>TRBV18|once|TRBJ1-3|TRBD1
TGTGCCAGCTCACTCCGGGACAGGGAAGGTACCATATATTTT
CASSLRDREGTIYF
>TRBV6-5|NA|TRBJ1-6|TRBD1
TGTGCCAGCAGGGACAGGGTAGACGGTTCACCCCTCCACTTT
CASRDRVDGSPLHF
>TRBV24-1|NA|TRBJ1-4|NA
TGTGCCACCAGTGCCAGGACTAATGAAAAACTGTTTTTT
CATSARTNEKLFF
>TRBV11-3|once|TRBJ2-2|TRBD2
TGTGCCAGCAGCCGGGAGGGGGGCCAGAACACCGGGGAGCTGTTTTTT
CASSREGGQNTGELFF
>TRBV2|NA|TRBJ2-3|TRBD2
TGTGCCAGCGCTAGCGGATCTAGCACAGATACGCAGTATTTT
CASASGSSTDTQYF
>TRBV12-5|NA|TRBJ2-6|NA
TGTGCTAGTGCTTCTTCTGGGGCCAACGTCCTGACTTTC
CASASSGANVLTF
>TRBV6-6|NA|TRBJ2-7|TRBD1
TGTGCCAGCAGTTACTCGAGGGGACAGGGCTACGAGCAGTACTTC
CASSYSRGQGYEQYF
>TRBV4-3|NA|TRBJ2-1|TRBD2
TGCGCCAGCAGCCCAACTAGCGGGGGGGCCTACAATGAGCAGTTCTTC
CASSPTSGGAYNEQFF
>TRBV19|few|TRBJ1-2|NA
TGTGCCAGTAGTATGTCGGGCGACGCAGGGGAGCCAAATGGCTACACCTTC
CASSMSGDAGEPNGYTF
>TRBV6-5|once|TRBJ1-5|NA
TGTGCCAGCAGTTCCCAGTATAGCAATCAGCCCCAGCATTTT
CASSSQYSNQPQHF
>TRBV5-6|NA|TRBJ2-7|NA
TGTGCCAGCAGGTCGCTGGGAGGCGACCGGCACGAGCAGTACTTC
CASRSLGGDRHEQYF
>TRBV6-1|NA|TRBJ2-4|NA
TGTGCCAGCAGTGAAACCTCCTGGACAGTCCTAGCCAAAAACATTCAGTACTTC
CASSETSWTVLAKNIQYF
>TRBV3-1/TRBV3-2|NA|TRBJ1-1|NA
TGTGCCAGCAGCCCACAGGCGAACACTGAAGCTTTCTTT
CASSPQANTEAFF
>TRBV6-1|few|TRBJ1-2|NA
TGTGCCAGCAGTGAAACGGGGGACAACTATGGCTACACCTTC
CASSETGDNYGYTF
>TRBV28|NA|TRBJ1-5|NA
TGTGCCAGCAGTTTTAGGCAGGCCTATAGCAATCAGCCCCAGCATTTT
CASSFRQAYSNQPQHF
>TRBV7-3|once|TRBJ2-7|NA
TGTGCCAGCAGCTTAAACGGAGGGGGCCGGTACGAGCAGTACTTC
CASSLNGGGRYEQYF
>TRBV4-1|NA|TRBJ1-2|NA
TGCGCCAGCAGCCAAGATGGTATGGTGGTCGGACTGCACTATGGCTACACCTTC
CASSQDGMVVGLHYGYTF
>TRBV28|NA|TRBJ2-3|TRBD2
TGTGCCAGCAGAAGCGGGGGGGTTGATACGCAGTATTTT
CASRSGGVDTQYF
>TRBV5-1|once|TRBJ1-1|NA
TGCGCCAGCAGCTACTCGACAGTCATGAACACTGAAGCTTTCTTT
CASSYSTVMNTEAFF
>TRBV12-2|NA|TRBJ1-2|NA
TGTGCAAGTCGCCACGCCCTGGGGGGAAACTATGGCTACACCTTC
CASRHALGGNYGYTF
>TRBV3-1/TRBV3-2|NA|TRBJ2-5|NA
TGTGCCAGCAGTTTTCGAGAGACCCAGTACTTC
CASSFRETQYF
>TRBV28|NA|TRBJ1-5|TRBD1
TGTGCCAGCAGTTTAAGGAGGGCCAGGGGGACCAATCAGCCCCAGCATTTT
CASSLRRARGTNQPQHF
>TRBV11-2|NA|TRBJ2-7|TRBD1
TGTGCCAGCAGCCAAAACAGGGGGGCCGACGAGCAGTACTTC
CASSQNRGADEQYF
>TRBV5-4|NA|TRBJ2-3|NA
TGTGCCAGCAGCCCGCGGCGACTTGCCACGGATACGCAGTATTTT
CASSPRRLATDTQYF
>TRBV10-3|NA|TRBJ2-5|TRBD1
TGTGCCATCAGTGAGGGTGCAGGGGGTGCGATCCGGGAGACCCAGTACTTC
CAISEGAGGAIRETQYF
>TRBV7-9|NA|TRBJ1-5|NA
TGTGCCAGCAGCTCCGCAGGGACTCCGGGGCAGCCCCAGCATTTT
CASSSAGTPGQPQHF
>TRBV7-3|NA|TRBJ2-3|NA
TGTGCCAGCAGCTCCCGAGGGCTCGCACCCGATACGCAGTATTTT
CASSSRGLAPDTQYF
>TRBV11-3|NA|TRBJ2-1|NA
TGTGCCAGCAGCTTAGATGGGGGGACGGGCGACAATGAGCAGTTCTTC
CASSLDGGTGDNEQFF
>TRBV6-5|once|TRBJ1-2|NA
TGTGCCAGCAGAAACCTTGGGACTTCTTATGGCTACACCTTC
CASRNLGTSYGYTF
>TRBV2|NA|TRBJ1-5|TRBD1
TGTGCCAGCAAACGAGAGGGGACAGGGTTGACCGGCAATCAGCCCCAGCATTTT
CASKREGTGLTGNQPQHF
>TRBV7-2|NA|TRBJ2-2|NA
TGTGCCAGCAGCTTAGTGGCCGGACAGAACACCGGGGAGCTGTTTTTT
CASSLVAGQNTGELFF
>TRBV11-3|NA|TRBJ1-3|NA
TGTGCCACCTCAGGGGACCACTCTGGAAACACCATATATTTT
CATSGDHSGNTIYF
>TRBV5-1|few|TRBJ1-1|TRBD1
TGCGCCAGCAGCTTAGGGACAGGGGTGATTGAAGCTTTCTTT
CASSLGTGVIEAFF
>TRBV18|NA|TRBJ2-2|NA
TGTGCCAGCTCACCGGAGAGGGCCGGGGAGCTGTTTTTT
CASSPERAGELFF
>TRBV13|once|TRBJ2-2|NA
TGTGCCAGCAGCTTAAAATGGACAGCGAACACCGGGGAGCTGTTTTTT
CASSLKWTANTGELFF
>TRBV5-5|NA|TRBJ1-2|TRBD1
TGTGCCAGCAGCACTACGCTTTACCGACAGGGAAGGAATGGCTACACCTTC
CASSTTLYRQGRNGYTF
>TRBV4-2|NA|TRBJ2-4|TRBD2
TGTGCCAGCAGCCAAGATAAAGGCGGGGGGTCCAAAAACATTCAGTACTTC
CASSQDKGGGSKNIQYF
>TRBV7-8|NA|TRBJ2-5|NA
TGTGCCAGCAGGTCCAGACCAGCGGGCTTCCCGGAGACCCAGTACTTC
CASRSRPAGFPETQYF
>TRBV7-9|once|TRBJ1-6|NA
TGTGCCAGCAGCCTAGGACTATCGAATTCACCCCTCCACTTT
CASSLGLSNSPLHF
>TRBV7-2|NA|TRBJ2-5|NA
TGTGCCAGCAGCCCAGAGTCACTAGTTGAAGAGACCCAGTACTTC
CASSPESLVEETQYF
>TRBV6-5|NA|TRBJ1-3|NA
TGTGCCAGCAGTTACCCCTATATCGGTGGAAACACCATATATTTT
CASSYPYIGGNTIYF
>TRBV19|NA|TRBJ1-2|TRBD1
TGTGCCAGTAGTTGGGGGACAGGAGCTAACTATGGCTACACCTTC
CASSWGTGANYGYTF
>TRBV28|NA|TRBJ2-1|NA
TGTGCCAGCCAGGGAAGCTCCTACAATGAGCAGTTCTTC
CASQGSSYNEQFF
>TRBV29-1|NA|TRBJ2-2|NA
TGCAGCGGCTACAGGGACACCGGGGAGCTGTTTTTT
CSGYRDTGELFF
>TRBV19|NA|TRBJ2-7|TRBD2
TGTGCCACCAAAGGACTAGCGGGCGATTCCTACGAGCAGTACTTC
CATKGLAGDSYEQYF